Sequencing of this TCR beta chain was carried out in a study of response to subunit inactivated influenza vaccine. The CDR3 has 13 amino acids. The V end was cut by 4 bases, the J end by 2 bases, with 8 bases between. Germline V gene lookup returns CDR1 SGHRS and CDR2 YFSETQ. TCRdb used MiXCR to reprocess the RT-PCR reads, holding one entry per CDR3 protein. Of just under 250,000 distinct CDR3 sequences listed, 12% are singletons. A remark on this clonotype: The antigen remains unidentified.

Study results and limitations: It was suggested by the authors that few new T cells are recruited by each seasonal influenza vaccination.

This specimen consisted of non-naive T cells sorted from PBMCs, obtained around 15 days before vaccination. The sequence was collected from a man in his fifties who received an inactivated influenza vaccine. J is TRBJ2-3 and V is TRBV5-1; possibly TRBD1 or TRBD2 for D (5 bases each). CDR3 bases: TGCGCCAGCAGCACGGGGACCACAGATACGCAGTATTTT. It translates to CASSTGTTDTQYF. The whole variable domain, filled in from reference TRBV5-1 and TRBJ2-3, reads KAGVTQTPRYLIKTRGQQVTLSCSPISGHRSVSWYQQTPGQGLQFLFEYFSETQRNKGNFPGRFSGRQFSNSRSEMNVSTLELGDSALYLCASSTGTTDTQYFGPGTRLTVL.